A selection of T cell receptor beta chains follows, all from one sample in a study of monozygotic twins with inflammatory bowel disease. TCRdb re-called the 5' RACE reads; one entry per CDR3 protein, DNA not given. The repertoire table contains tens of thousands of distinct CDR3 sequences. The sample taken for sequencing was blood. These receptors were obtained from a human donor with ulcerative colitis or Crohn's disease, or a healthy co-twin of an affected twin (not recorded which). Both conserved end residues are part of each CDR3.

15 TRBJ2-2 TRBV7-2 CASSRGQGGAGELFF
15 TRBJ1-3 TRBV12-3/TRBV12-4 CASSFGVSSGNTIYF
17 TRBJ2-1 TRBV18 CASSPAVTSSSYNEQFF
16 TRBJ1-1 TRBV27 CASSLDQGRRNTEAFF
14 TRBJ2-5 TRBV5-6 CASSLFRVRETQYF
15 TRBJ1-1 TRBV6-5 CASSYSGPANTEAFF
13 TRBJ2-7 TRBV29-1 CSVGGTVQYEQYF
15 TRBJ2-3 TRBV9 CASSVGPRGIDTQYF
15 TRBJ1-5 TRBV7-9 CASSNPRDSNQPQHF
14 TRBJ2-5 TRBV28 CASSFNGGGETQYF
15 TRBJ2-1 TRBV5-1 CASSYGQGYGTEQFF
15 TRBJ1-3 TRBV15 CATSTRKFSGNTIYF
14 TRBJ2-1 TRBV20-1 CSARVRDRGNEQFF
16 TRBJ2-3 TRBV10-3 CAIRPFSGGSTDTQYF
14 TRBJ2-2 TRBV7-3 CASSLVGTAGELFF
13 TRBJ2-1 TRBV7-6 CASSFEGPGEQFF
17 TRBJ1-3 TRBV7-8 CASSLLPGGASGNTIYF
16 TRBJ2-4 TRBV10-2 CASSERQGASKNMQYF
15 TRBJ1-2 TRBV6-6 CASSQGANRDSGYTF
14 TRBJ1-1 TRBV12-5 CASGFGRENTEAFF
15 TRBJ2-2 TRBV7-8 CASTRTSASTGELFF
15 TRBJ1-3 TRBV5-1 CASRAPQGKGNTIYF
12 TRBJ1-1 TRBV5-1 CASSAPGIEAFF
15 TRBJ1-5 TRBV19 CASSWDLYSNQPQHF
13 TRBJ1-1 TRBV10-3 CAVRQGRDTEAFF
14 TRBJ2-1 TRBV9 CASSAGLAVNEQFF
13 TRBJ1-4 TRBV10-3 CAISDRSAEKLFF
15 TRBJ2-3 TRBV20-1 CSARDAGADTDTQYF
16 TRBJ2-1 TRBV5-1 CASSWDRVGSYNEQFF
15 TRBJ2-7 TRBV6-5 CASSYSGTSSYEQYF
13 TRBJ1-5 TRBV10-2 CASMLNSNQPQHF
14 TRBJ2-3 TRBV13 CASLVSSGTDTQYF
11 TRBJ2-1 TRBV5-6 CASRLDYEQFF
19 TRBJ2-3 TRBV7-8 CASSPGSLLAGGLGDTQYF
16 TRBJ2-3 TRBV7-6 CASSLRTASSTDTQYF
13 TRBJ2-7 TRBV6-1 CASSERGVDEQYF
13 TRBJ2-7 TRBV12-3/TRBV12-4 CASSHQVSYEQYF
12 TRBJ1-3 TRBV16 CASSESRNTIYF
16 TRBJ2-2 TRBV20-1 CSAIGAHRGLTGELFF
15 TRBJ1-2 TRBV7-9 CASSPNRDTVYGYTF
17 TRBJ2-3 TRBV20-1 CSARDVLVGPAGDTQYF
15 TRBJ2-1 TRBV7-9 CASSPKASGGYEQFF
13 TRBJ2-3 TRBV11-2 CASSPLYTDTQYF
13 TRBJ1-1 TRBV12-3/TRBV12-4 CASRLHTGPEAFF
14 TRBJ1-1 TRBV18 CASSPTTENTEAFF
12 TRBJ1-3 TRBV12-3/TRBV12-4 CASSFGGNTIYF
15 TRBJ1-1 TRBV6-1 CASRNTGTGNTEAFF
15 TRBJ2-3 TRBV23-1 CASRPGQPSTDTQYF
16 TRBJ1-1 TRBV5-4 CASSSGTGYTNTEAFF
18 TRBJ1-6 TRBV20-1 CSARATGPSFTYNSPLHF
12 TRBJ1-1 TRBV20-1 CSAPKGNTEAFF
13 TRBJ2-5 TRBV5-8 CASSTWTEETQYF
15 TRBJ2-2 TRBV5-1 CASSLGLMATGELFF
16 TRBJ1-4 TRBV24-1 CATSDSRQGELEKLFF